The rows below give T cell receptor beta chains drawn from one sample of a study of blood T cell repertoires in COVID-19. The data were produced by immunoSEQ multiplex PCR, yet TCRdb's version contains in-frame clones alone and is incomplete. The sample consists of roughly 200,000 clones, approximately 88% of them appearing once. The sample comprised peripheral blood. The source of these receptors is a man aged 40-50 years with acute or convalescent COVID-19. The CDR3 runs from the conserved cysteine through the conserved F or W. A D gene is named only where the DNA matches it firmly. Only part of the rows carry a size: once, few, many, or a class if the clone is expanded.

j_gene,v_gene,abundance,d_gene,CDR3nt,CDR3aa
TRBJ1-2,TRBV11-2,NA,TRBD1,TGTGCCAGCAGCTCTGGACAGGGGGCATATGGCTACACCTTC,CASSSGQGAYGYTF
TRBJ2-5,TRBV3-1/TRBV3-2,NA,NA,TGTGCCAGCAGCCCCGGACAGACCCAAGAGACCCAGTACTTC,CASSPGQTQETQYF
TRBJ1-1,TRBV15,NA,NA,TGTGCCACCAGCAGAGGACGAGAGGGCACTGAAGCTTTCTTT,CATSRGREGTEAFF
TRBJ2-1,TRBV7-3,NA,TRBD1,TGTGCCAGCAGTACAGGGGGCACACGCAATGAGCAGTTCTTC,CASSTGGTRNEQFF
TRBJ1-2,TRBV27,NA,NA,TGTGCCAGCAGACAGACGCCGAACTATGGCTACACCTTC,CASRQTPNYGYTF
TRBJ1-2,TRBV21-1,NA,NA,TGTGCCAGCAGCAGCCACTCGTTGGACAGGGGGCGCGGCGGCGGCTACACCTTC,CASSSHSLDRGRGGGYTF
TRBJ1-6,TRBV18,NA,TRBD1,TGTGCCAGCTCACCACTTCCGGGACAGGGGTTTAATTCACCCCTCCACTTT,CASSPLPGQGFNSPLHF
TRBJ1-2,TRBV7-2,once,TRBD1,TGTGCCAGCAGCTTTACAGGGGGCGCTAACTATGGCTACACCTTC,CASSFTGGANYGYTF
TRBJ1-2,TRBV6-5,NA,TRBD1,TGTGCCAGCAGTTCCCTCCGTGGACAGGGAAACTATGGCTACACCTTC,CASSSLRGQGNYGYTF
TRBJ2-1,TRBV9,NA,NA,TGTGCCAGCAGCGTAGGCGTAGGGGCCTACAATGAGCAGTTCTTC,CASSVGVGAYNEQFF
TRBJ2-2,TRBV30,NA,TRBD1,TGTGCCTGGAGAAAATCCGGGACAGGGGATACCGGGGAGCTGTTTTTT,CAWRKSGTGDTGELFF
TRBJ2-5,TRBV10-1,NA,TRBD1,TGCGCCAGCAGTTTTGACAGGGGCAGAGAGACCCAGTACTTC,CASSFDRGRETQYF
TRBJ1-3,TRBV14,NA,NA,TGTGCCAGCAGCCAAGGACAGCTAATCTCTGGAAACACCATATATTTT,CASSQGQLISGNTIYF
TRBJ1-1,TRBV5-1,NA,NA,TGCGCCAGCAGCTTTGAGGGGGTGGCTGAAGCTTTCTTT,CASSFEGVAEAFF
TRBJ1-5,TRBV6-5,NA,TRBD1,TGTGCCAGCAGTTCCTCGGACAGGAGGGATCAGCCCCAGCATTTT,CASSSSDRRDQPQHF
TRBJ2-5,TRBV4-2,NA,TRBD1,TGTGCCAGCAGCCAAGGGACAGGGGCCCTTGGGGAGACCCAGTACTTC,CASSQGTGALGETQYF
TRBJ1-5,TRBV6-5,NA,TRBD1,TGTGCCAGCAGTAAGGACAGGGTTTATCATCAGCCCCAGCATTTT,CASSKDRVYHQPQHF
TRBJ2-7,TRBV5-1,NA,NA,TGCGCCAGCAGCTTGGCCTTGAGCTCCTACGAGCAGTACTTC,CASSLALSSYEQYF
TRBJ1-1,TRBV6-5,NA,TRBD1,TGTGCCAGCAGCTCAGGGGGCCCGAACACTGAAGCTTTCTTT,CASSSGGPNTEAFF
TRBJ2-7,TRBV7-2,NA,NA,TGTGCCAGCAGCCCCCCCGGGACCGGGGGTTTAGAGCAGTACTTC,CASSPPGTGGLEQYF
TRBJ1-3,TRBV3-1/TRBV3-2,once,TRBD1,TGTGCCAGCAGCCTCGGACAGGGGGCGCGGGGAAACACCATATATTTT,CASSLGQGARGNTIYF
TRBJ1-2,TRBV4-2,NA,NA,TGTGCCAGCAGCCAAGTTAGAGCAGGGTTGGCACCAGACTATGGCTACACCTTC,CASSQVRAGLAPDYGYTF
TRBJ2-7,TRBV11-1,NA,TRBD1,TGTGCCAGCAGCTTAGCGCGAGGGGGCCCCTTCGAGCAGTACTTC,CASSLARGGPFEQYF
TRBJ1-5,TRBV5-1,NA,NA,TGCGCCAGCAGCTTTACAGGGTTAGAACAGCCCCAGCATTTT,CASSFTGLEQPQHF
TRBJ1-5,TRBV28,NA,TRBD1,TGTGCCAGCCGGGACAGGCGAAGCTGGGGCAATCAGCCCCAGCATTTT,CASRDRRSWGNQPQHF
TRBJ2-3,TRBV10-2,NA,NA,TGCGCCAGCAGGCTGACCGGGACTTACACAGATACGCAGTATTTT,CASRLTGTYTDTQYF
TRBJ2-7,TRBV19,NA,NA,TGTGCCAGTAGTCCTCTTCTAAGCTCCTACGAGCAGTACTTC,CASSPLLSSYEQYF
TRBJ1-4,TRBV3-1/TRBV3-2,NA,NA,TGTGCCAGCAGCCAAAAACGTCAGTCTCCTGAAAAACTGTTTTTT,CASSQKRQSPEKLFF
TRBJ1-6,TRBV6-5,NA,NA,TGTGCCAGCAGCTTAAGTGGGGGGGGAAATTCACCCCTCCACTTT,CASSLSGGGNSPLHF
TRBJ1-2,TRBV3-1/TRBV3-2,NA,NA,TGTGCCAGCAGCCAAGTGGGTTCGCCGGAGGGCTATGGCTACACCTTC,CASSQVGSPEGYGYTF
TRBJ1-3,TRBV4-2,NA,NA,TGTGCCAGCAGCCAAGAACCAGGGTTGAACTTTCGCTCTGGAAACACCATATATTTT,CASSQEPGLNFRSGNTIYF
TRBJ2-7,TRBV11-3,few,TRBD1,TGTGCCAGCAGCCTGAACAGGGGTTCCTACGAGCAGTACTTC,CASSLNRGSYEQYF
TRBJ1-6,TRBV6-5,NA,TRBD1,TGTGCCAGCAGCCCGGACAGGGGGTTTTATTCACCCCTCCACTTT,CASSPDRGFYSPLHF
TRBJ2-1,TRBV5-6,once,NA,TGTGCCAGCAGCTTTGGTAGTGAGCAGTTCTTC,CASSFGSEQFF
TRBJ2-2,TRBV7-9,NA,NA,TGTGCCAGCAGCTTTAGGGGGACCCCGAACACCGGGGAGCTGTTTTTT,CASSFRGTPNTGELFF
TRBJ1-6,TRBV2,once,TRBD1,TGTGCCAGCAGTGCGACAGGGAGCTCCTATAATTCACCCCTCCACTTT,CASSATGSSYNSPLHF
TRBJ1-6,TRBV12-5,NA,NA,TGTGCTAGTGGTTACGGGACAACTAATTCACCCCTCCACTTT,CASGYGTTNSPLHF
TRBJ1-3,TRBV29-1,NA,NA,TGCAGCGTTGGAGGGTTCGCTGGAAACACCATATATTTT,CSVGGFAGNTIYF
TRBJ1-4,TRBV10-3,NA,TRBD1,TGTGCCATCAGTGCCGGACAGGGGATCTCAACTAATGAAAAACTGTTTTTT,CAISAGQGISTNEKLFF
TRBJ2-7,TRBV29-1,NA,NA,TGCAGCTTCCGAGGGCCCTTCTCCTACGAGCAGTACTTC,CSFRGPFSYEQYF
TRBJ2-7,TRBV4-3,NA,NA,TGCGCCAGCAGCCGTCCAGCCAGGAAATACGAGCAGTACTTC,CASSRPARKYEQYF
TRBJ2-7,TRBV9,NA,TRBD1,TGTGCCAGCAGCGTGGCATGGACAGGGGACTACGAGCAGTACTTC,CASSVAWTGDYEQYF
TRBJ1-6,TRBV30,NA,TRBD1,TGTGCCTGGAGTGTGGGGACAGGCTTCAATTCACCCCTCCACTTT,CAWSVGTGFNSPLHF
TRBJ2-3,TRBV11-2,NA,TRBD2,TGTGCCAGCAGCTTTAGCGGGGGGTTCACAGATACGCAGTATTTT,CASSFSGGFTDTQYF
TRBJ2-2,TRBV30,NA,NA,TGTGCCTGGAGTGGGACTACGAACACCGGGGAGCTGTTTTTT,CAWSGTTNTGELFF
TRBJ2-5,TRBV19,NA,TRBD2,TGTGCCAGTAGCTGGGGGGGGACCCAGTACTTC,CASSWGGTQYF
TRBJ2-3,TRBV13,NA,NA,TGTGCCAGCAGCGCGCTAGCCCAACGGGCAGATACGCAGTATTTT,CASSALAQRADTQYF